The source of this T cell receptor (beta chain) is a study of OX40 agonist ivuxolimab in advanced cancers. V was clipped by 3 bases and J by 4 bases, with 19 bases between them. Germline CDR1 and CDR2: SGHNT and YYREEE (reference sequence). The CDR3 consists of 16 residues. As for this clone: Its cognate antigen is unknown.

Study results and limitations: Among the lowest peripheral clonal expansion occurred in 0.1-3.0 mg/kg partial responders.

The data were produced by immunoSEQ multiplex PCR, yet TCRdb's version contains in-frame clones alone and is incomplete. Of 90,000 to 100,000 clones in the sample, less than 90% were seen once. Sequenced here: CD4+ or CD8+ T cells sorted from blood, sampled in a trial of the OX40 agonist ivuxolimab. J is TRBJ1-1 and V is TRBV5-4; no definite D call. This clonotype originated in an adult with an advanced solid tumor such as melanoma, head and neck, liver or kidney cancer. The DNA for the CDR3 is TGTGCCAGCAGCTCCAGAACGTCGAGGGATGGCACTGAAGCTTTCTTT. This sequence encodes CASSSRTSRDGTEAFF.